This is a list of T cell receptor beta chains from one sample in a study of CD8 T cells in ankylosing spondylitis. Each CDR3 protein is one row after TCRdb ran MiXCR on the 5' RACE reads. The table records some 140,000 distinct CDR3 sequences, roughly 8% of them present only once. Sample: synovial fluid, either unsorted or a sorted T cell fraction (not recorded which). The receptors shown here come from a male donor with ankylosing spondylitis. The CDR3 runs from the conserved cysteine through the conserved F or W. Fields, in order: D gene, V gene, clone size, J gene, CDR3 DNA, CDR3 protein. D genes are given only for firm matches. A clone size is listed for some rows: how often the clone was seen (once, few, many), or a class if it is expanded.

d_gene: .; v_gene: TRBV20-1; abundance: many; j_gene: TRBJ1-6; CDR3nt: TGCAGTGCTCGCCGAGTAATAGAGTCACCCCTCCACTTT; CDR3aa: CSARRVIESPLHF
d_gene: TRBD1; v_gene: TRBV11-2; abundance: few; j_gene: TRBJ2-7; CDR3nt: TGTGCCAGCAGCCCCGACAGGGTTAAGTACGAGCAGTACTTC; CDR3aa: CASSPDRVKYEQYF
d_gene: .; v_gene: TRBV4-1; abundance: .; j_gene: TRBJ2-1; CDR3nt: TGCGCCAGCAGCCAAGGGTGGGGGGAGTCCTACAATGAGCAGTTCTTC; CDR3aa: CASSQGWGESYNEQFF
d_gene: .; v_gene: TRBV6-1; abundance: many; j_gene: TRBJ1-1; CDR3nt: TGTGTCACAAGAGAACATAATAGGGAGAACACTGAAGCTTTCTTT; CDR3aa: CVTREHNRENTEAFF
d_gene: TRBD2; v_gene: TRBV20-1; abundance: many; j_gene: TRBJ2-7; CDR3nt: TGCAGTGCCGTGCTGACTAGCGGGAGAAGTCCCTACGAGCAGTACTTC; CDR3aa: CSAVLTSGRSPYEQYF
d_gene: .; v_gene: TRBV6-6; abundance: .; j_gene: TRBJ2-3; CDR3nt: TGTGCCAGCAACGGCAGAGGCACAGATACGCAGTATTTT; CDR3aa: CASNGRGTDTQYF
d_gene: .; v_gene: TRBV7-2; abundance: many; j_gene: TRBJ1-5; CDR3nt: TGTGCCAGCAGCTTAACAGCAATGGGTAATCAGCCCCAGCATTTT; CDR3aa: CASSLTAMGNQPQHF
d_gene: .; v_gene: TRBV5-5; abundance: few; j_gene: TRBJ2-5; CDR3nt: TGTGCCAGCAGCTTGCGACTTAGACTTCTCCAAGAGACCCAGTACTTC; CDR3aa: CASSLRLRLLQETQYF
d_gene: .; v_gene: TRBV20-1; abundance: many; j_gene: TRBJ1-4; CDR3nt: TGCAGTGCTATCCATCCGGGACGAGACGGAAAACTGTTTTTT; CDR3aa: CSAIHPGRDGKLFF
d_gene: TRBD1; v_gene: TRBV29-1; abundance: many; j_gene: TRBJ1-4; CDR3nt: TGCAGCGTTGGACAGGGTAATGAAAAACTGTTTTTT; CDR3aa: CSVGQGNEKLFF
d_gene: .; v_gene: TRBV24-1; abundance: .; j_gene: TRBJ2-3; CDR3nt: TGTGCCACCAGTGAAGACTCGGAAGATACGCAGTATTTT; CDR3aa: CATSEDSEDTQYF
d_gene: .; v_gene: TRBV6-1; abundance: many; j_gene: TRBJ1-2; CDR3nt: TGTGCCAGCAGAAGATCGGGCCCCGGCGGCTACACCTTC; CDR3aa: CASRRSGPGGYTF
d_gene: .; v_gene: TRBV11-1; abundance: many; j_gene: TRBJ2-1; CDR3nt: TGTGCCAGCAGCTGGACGGGATCCTACAATGAGCAGTTCTTC; CDR3aa: CASSWTGSYNEQFF
d_gene: .; v_gene: TRBV20-1; abundance: many; j_gene: TRBJ2-1; CDR3nt: TGCAGTGCCCGAGGGGGTGGTGAGCAGTTCTTC; CDR3aa: CSARGGGEQFF
d_gene: TRBD2; v_gene: TRBV27; abundance: many; j_gene: TRBJ2-5; CDR3nt: TGTGCCAGCAGTTCCATAGGACTAGCGGGGGGAGAGACCCAGTACTTC; CDR3aa: CASSSIGLAGGETQYF
d_gene: .; v_gene: TRBV20-1; abundance: many; j_gene: TRBJ2-7; CDR3nt: TGCAGTGTACTAAGGCAGGGTTACGAGCAGTACTTC; CDR3aa: CSVLRQGYEQYF
d_gene: .; v_gene: TRBV20-1; abundance: few; j_gene: TRBJ2-2; CDR3nt: TGCAGTGCTAGACGGACTGGCCTGAACACCGGGGAGCTGTTTTTT; CDR3aa: CSARRTGLNTGELFF
d_gene: TRBD2; v_gene: TRBV7-9; abundance: many; j_gene: TRBJ2-1; CDR3nt: TGTGCCAGCAGCTTAGGTCGTTCCAGCGGGGGGGACAATGAGCAGTTCTTC; CDR3aa: CASSLGRSSGGDNEQFF
d_gene: .; v_gene: TRBV6-1; abundance: .; j_gene: TRBJ1-1; CDR3nt: TGTGCCAGCCTCGGGAGGGGAGACACTGAAGCTTTCTTT; CDR3aa: CASLGRGDTEAFF
d_gene: TRBD1; v_gene: TRBV7-2; abundance: many; j_gene: TRBJ1-5; CDR3nt: TGTGCCAGCAGCTTACAGGGGGGACATAGCAATCAGCCCCAGCATTTT; CDR3aa: CASSLQGGHSNQPQHF
d_gene: .; v_gene: TRBV30; abundance: .; j_gene: TRBJ1-5; CDR3nt: TGTGCCTGGAGTTTGGGGGGGAATCAGCCCCAGCATTTT; CDR3aa: CAWSLGGNQPQHF
d_gene: .; v_gene: TRBV28; abundance: many; j_gene: TRBJ1-5; CDR3nt: TGTGCCAGCAGTCCCCGATGGACCCTGCGCATGGGTAGCAATCAGCCCCAGCATTTT; CDR3aa: CASSPRWTLRMGSNQPQHF
d_gene: TRBD1; v_gene: TRBV20-1; abundance: many; j_gene: TRBJ1-4; CDR3nt: TGCAGTGCTATTGGACAGGGGAATGAAAAACTGTTTTTT; CDR3aa: CSAIGQGNEKLFF
d_gene: TRBD1; v_gene: TRBV7-2; abundance: few; j_gene: TRBJ1-6; CDR3nt: TGTGCCAGCAGCTCGGGACAGGGAATACCCCTCCACTTT; CDR3aa: CASSSGQGIPLHF
d_gene: .; v_gene: TRBV6-5; abundance: many; j_gene: TRBJ1-2; CDR3nt: TGTGCCAGCATCTCGGACTATGGCTACACCTTC; CDR3aa: CASISDYGYTF
d_gene: .; v_gene: TRBV7-2; abundance: many; j_gene: TRBJ1-5; CDR3nt: TGTGCCAGCAGCCCTATTGGGGTAAGCAATCAGCCCCAGCATTTT; CDR3aa: CASSPIGVSNQPQHF
d_gene: .; v_gene: TRBV28; abundance: .; j_gene: TRBJ2-5; CDR3nt: TGTGCCAGCAGTCCCGGGACCGCCTGGAGAGAGACCCAGTACTTC; CDR3aa: CASSPGTAWRETQYF
d_gene: .; v_gene: TRBV27; abundance: .; j_gene: TRBJ2-3; CDR3nt: TGTGCCAGCAGTCCCTCCCCGGGAAGGGCAAGGACAGATACGCAGTATTTT; CDR3aa: CASSPSPGRARTDTQYF
d_gene: TRBD1; v_gene: TRBV4-1; abundance: many; j_gene: TRBJ1-6; CDR3nt: TGCGCCAGCAGCCAGGTTGACAGGGAACAATCACCCCTCCACTTT; CDR3aa: CASSQVDREQSPLHF
d_gene: TRBD1; v_gene: TRBV5-6; abundance: many; j_gene: TRBJ2-7; CDR3nt: TGTGCCAGCAGCTTAATGGTGCAGGGGGAAGACGAGCAGTACTTC; CDR3aa: CASSLMVQGEDEQYF
d_gene: TRBD2; v_gene: TRBV5-1; abundance: .; j_gene: TRBJ2-3; CDR3nt: TGCGCCAGCAGCATCGGACTAGCGGACACAGATACGCAGTATTTT; CDR3aa: CASSIGLADTDTQYF
d_gene: .; v_gene: TRBV27; abundance: .; j_gene: TRBJ2-1; CDR3nt: TGTGCCAGCAAGGCCCTGGACCGGGGCAATGAGCAGTTCTTC; CDR3aa: CASKALDRGNEQFF
d_gene: .; v_gene: TRBV10-3; abundance: .; j_gene: TRBJ2-5; CDR3nt: TGTGCCATCAGTGAGAGGAGAGCCCAAGAGACCCAGTACTTC; CDR3aa: CAISERRAQETQYF
d_gene: .; v_gene: TRBV7-2; abundance: many; j_gene: TRBJ1-5; CDR3nt: TGTGCCAGCAGCTTAGAGTGGGCGGCGGGTCAGCCCCAGCATTTT; CDR3aa: CASSLEWAAGQPQHF
d_gene: .; v_gene: TRBV5-5; abundance: many; j_gene: TRBJ1-5; CDR3nt: TGTGCCAGCAGCCAATGGGATCAGCCCCAGCATTTT; CDR3aa: CASSQWDQPQHF
d_gene: .; v_gene: TRBV20-1; abundance: many; j_gene: TRBJ1-5; CDR3nt: TGCAGTGCTTACCGGGCGACCGGAGATCAGCCCCAGCATTTT; CDR3aa: CSAYRATGDQPQHF
d_gene: .; v_gene: TRBV7-2; abundance: many; j_gene: TRBJ1-1; CDR3nt: TGTGCCAGCTACCCCTCCAGGAATAGGGGCACTGAAGCTTTCTTT; CDR3aa: CASYPSRNRGTEAFF
d_gene: TRBD1; v_gene: TRBV30; abundance: many; j_gene: TRBJ1-1; CDR3nt: TGTGCCTGGAGCCGGACAGGGCTTGAAGCTTTCTTT; CDR3aa: CAWSRTGLEAFF
d_gene: .; v_gene: TRBV27; abundance: .; j_gene: TRBJ1-2; CDR3nt: TGTGCCAGCAGCCGCTATCAGGACAGATCTTATGGCTACACCTTC; CDR3aa: CASSRYQDRSYGYTF
d_gene: .; v_gene: TRBV7-9; abundance: few; j_gene: TRBJ1-2; CDR3nt: TGTGCCAGCAGCTTATCGGGACCCTGGATAGACTATGGCTACACCTTC; CDR3aa: CASSLSGPWIDYGYTF